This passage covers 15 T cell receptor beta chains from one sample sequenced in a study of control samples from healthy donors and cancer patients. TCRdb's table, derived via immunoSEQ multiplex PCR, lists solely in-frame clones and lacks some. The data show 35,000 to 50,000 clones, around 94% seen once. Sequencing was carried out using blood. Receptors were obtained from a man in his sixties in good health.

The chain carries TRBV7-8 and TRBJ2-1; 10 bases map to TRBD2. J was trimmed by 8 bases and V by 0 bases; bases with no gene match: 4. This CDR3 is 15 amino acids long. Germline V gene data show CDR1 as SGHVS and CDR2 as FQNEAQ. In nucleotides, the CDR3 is TGTGCCAGCAGCTTAGCGAGACTAGCGGGTCATGAGCAGTTCTTC. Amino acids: CASSLARLAGHEQFF.

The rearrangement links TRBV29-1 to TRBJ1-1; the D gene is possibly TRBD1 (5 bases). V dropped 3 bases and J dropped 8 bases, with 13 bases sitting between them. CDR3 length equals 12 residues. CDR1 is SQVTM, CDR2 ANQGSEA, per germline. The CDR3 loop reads CSVEVLPGEAFF. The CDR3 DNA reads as TGCAGCGTTGAGGTTTTACCAGGGGAAGCTTTCTTT.

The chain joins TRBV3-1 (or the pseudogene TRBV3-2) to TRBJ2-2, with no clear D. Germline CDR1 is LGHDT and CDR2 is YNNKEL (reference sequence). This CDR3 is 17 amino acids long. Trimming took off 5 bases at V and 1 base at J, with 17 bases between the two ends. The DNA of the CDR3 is TGTGCCAGCAGCTCCTCGGACGCCGCCCAGAACACCGGGGAGCTGTTTTTT. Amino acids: CASSSSDAAQNTGELFF.

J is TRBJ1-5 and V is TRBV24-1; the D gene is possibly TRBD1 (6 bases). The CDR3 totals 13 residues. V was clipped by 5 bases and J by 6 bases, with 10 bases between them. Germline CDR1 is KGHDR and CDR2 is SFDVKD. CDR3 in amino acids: CATSGRGGQPQHF. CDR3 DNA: TGTGCCACCAGTGGCAGGGGCGGTCAGCCCCAGCATTTT.

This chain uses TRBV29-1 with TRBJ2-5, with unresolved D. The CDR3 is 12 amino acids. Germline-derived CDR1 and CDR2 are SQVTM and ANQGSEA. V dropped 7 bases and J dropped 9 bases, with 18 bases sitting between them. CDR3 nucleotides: TGCAGCGCCACAGACATGCTTGGTCCCCAGTACTTC. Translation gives CSATDMLGPQYF.

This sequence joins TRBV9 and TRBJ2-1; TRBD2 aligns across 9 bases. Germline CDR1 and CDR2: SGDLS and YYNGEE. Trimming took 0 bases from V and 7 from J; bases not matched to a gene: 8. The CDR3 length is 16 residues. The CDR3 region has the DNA TGTGCCAGCAGCGTAGTGCGGGAGGGACGGGCTAATGAGCAGTTCTTC. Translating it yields CASSVVREGRANEQFF.

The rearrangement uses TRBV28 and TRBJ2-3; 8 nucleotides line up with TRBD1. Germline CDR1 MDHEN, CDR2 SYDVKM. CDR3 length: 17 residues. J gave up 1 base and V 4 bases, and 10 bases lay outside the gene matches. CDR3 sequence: CASSSPDPGQGTDTQYF. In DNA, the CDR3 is TGTGCCAGCAGTTCGCCAGACCCGGGACAGGGCACAGATACGCAGTATTTT.

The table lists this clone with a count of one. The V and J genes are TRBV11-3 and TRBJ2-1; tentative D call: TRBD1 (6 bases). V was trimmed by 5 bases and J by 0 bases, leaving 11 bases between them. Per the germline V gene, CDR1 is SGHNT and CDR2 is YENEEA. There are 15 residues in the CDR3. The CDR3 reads CASSGDRSSYNEQFF. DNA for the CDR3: TGTGCCAGCAGCGGCGACAGGAGCTCCTACAATGAGCAGTTCTTC.

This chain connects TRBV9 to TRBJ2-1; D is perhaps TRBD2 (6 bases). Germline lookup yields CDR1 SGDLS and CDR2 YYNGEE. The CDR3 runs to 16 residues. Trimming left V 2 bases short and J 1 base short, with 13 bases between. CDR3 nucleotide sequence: TGTGCCAGCAGCGTTGCCGGACTACTATCCTACAATGAGCAGTTCTTC. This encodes CASSVAGLLSYNEQFF.

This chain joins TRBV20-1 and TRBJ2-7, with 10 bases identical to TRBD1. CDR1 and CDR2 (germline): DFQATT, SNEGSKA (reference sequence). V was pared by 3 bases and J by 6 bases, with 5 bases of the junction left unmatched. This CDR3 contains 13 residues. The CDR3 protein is CSASRGQGTEQYF. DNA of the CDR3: TGCAGTGCTAGTCGGGGACAGGGGACCGAGCAGTACTTC.

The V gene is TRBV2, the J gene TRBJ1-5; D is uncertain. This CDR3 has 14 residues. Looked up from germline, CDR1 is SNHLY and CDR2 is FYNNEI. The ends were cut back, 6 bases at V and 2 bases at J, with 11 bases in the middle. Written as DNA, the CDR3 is TGTGCCAGCAGAGAAACATGGGGCAATCAGCCCCAGCATTTT. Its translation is CASRETWGNQPQHF.

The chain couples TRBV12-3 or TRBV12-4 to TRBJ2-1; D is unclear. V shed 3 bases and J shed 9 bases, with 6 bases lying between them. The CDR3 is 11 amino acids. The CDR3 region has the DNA TGTGCCAGCAGTTTGTTGGCTGAGCAGTTCTTC. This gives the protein CASSLLAEQFF.

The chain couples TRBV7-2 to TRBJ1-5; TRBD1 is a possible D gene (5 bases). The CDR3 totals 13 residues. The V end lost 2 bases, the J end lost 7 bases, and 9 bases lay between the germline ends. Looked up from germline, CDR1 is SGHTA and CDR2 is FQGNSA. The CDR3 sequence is CASSLSGGQPQHF. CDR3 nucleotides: TGTGCCAGCAGCTTATCGGGGGGACAGCCCCAGCATTTT.

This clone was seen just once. The CDR3 reads CASSQPWTAGNQPQHF. In DNA form, the CDR3 reads TGCGCCAGCAGCCAACCCTGGACGGCAGGCAATCAGCCCCAGCATTTT. V and J are TRBV4-1 and TRBJ1-5; D remains ambiguous. The CDR3 length is 16 residues. Between the trimmed V and J ends, which lost 2 bases and 2 bases, there was a span of 13 bases. Germline-derived CDR1 and CDR2 are MGHRA and YSYEKL.

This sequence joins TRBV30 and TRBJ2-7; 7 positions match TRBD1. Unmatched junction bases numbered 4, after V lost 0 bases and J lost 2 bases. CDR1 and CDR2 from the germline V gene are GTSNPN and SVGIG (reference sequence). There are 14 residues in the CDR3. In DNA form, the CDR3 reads TGTGCCTGGAGTGTACAGACAGGGCCCTACGAGCAGTACTTC. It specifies CAWSVQTGPYEQYF.